This entry is about one T cell receptor (beta chain). The antigen is not known. This sample is drawn from a study of beta chain features in type 1 diabetes. Across the whole study: The samples had approximately 110 million sorted cells examined in all.

The study's findings and limits: When cDNA is sequenced, cells with high TCR expression could be over-represented. Any HLA effect on TCRB rearrangement was left unresolved by small sub-analyses.

There was one heparinised blood draw per donor, averaging about 116 mL. Every isolated RNA sample was fully reverse transcribed, so sequencing captured expressed TCRB transcripts. The data were produced by immunoSEQ multiplex PCR, yet TCRdb's version contains in-frame clones alone and is incomplete. The sample lists 850,000 to 900,000 clones, roughly 16% occurring once. Material: naive CD4+ T cells from blood. This receptor was obtained from a woman aged 18 to 35 in good health.

This CDR3 is CASSARLASGANVLTF. In DNA, the CDR3 is TGTGCCAGCAGCGCTCGACTGGCCTCTGGGGCCAACGTCCTGACTTTC. The chain combines TRBV14 with TRBJ2-6, with D unresolved. Germline V gene data show CDR1 as SGHDN and CDR2 as FVKESK. V lost 5 bases and J 0 bases, leaving 11 bases between the germline ends. This CDR3 is built from 16 residues.